These T cell receptor beta chains were read from a single sample in a study of cytomegalovirus exposure and HLA in healthy donors. This table comes from immunoSEQ multiplex PCR, and its TCRdb copy is limited to in-frame clones, with some not included. The table lists about 72,000 clones. The specimen was PBMCs. Source of these receptors: a woman between 40 and 55 years old in good health and CMV-seropositive. CDR3s include the opening cysteine and the closing phenylalanine or tryptophan. D genes are given only for firm matches. Some rows have no size entry. The others give once, few or many, or a class for an expanded clone.

TRBV19	NA	NA	TRBJ2-1	TGTGCCAGTAGTATAGGCGGATACTACAATGAGCAGTTCTTC	CASSIGGYYNEQFF
TRBV7-6	NA	NA	TRBJ2-2	TGTGCCAGCAGCTTAGGTCAGTCAGCCGGGGAGCTGTTTTTT	CASSLGQSAGELFF
TRBV29-1	NA	TRBD1	TRBJ2-7	TGCAGCGTTGGGTATAGACAGGGCCCCTACGAGCAGTACTTC	CSVGYRQGPYEQYF
TRBV28	NA	TRBD1	TRBJ1-1	TGTGCCAGCAGCACCGGACAGGTGAACACTGAAGCTTTCTTT	CASSTGQVNTEAFF
TRBV5-6	medium-sized	NA	TRBJ1-3	TGTGCCAGCAGCTTCGGGGATGGAAACACCATATATTTT	CASSFGDGNTIYF
TRBV30	NA	NA	TRBJ1-4	TGTGCCCTCCAACGTGGAAAGAGGGATGAAAAACTGTTTTTT	CALQRGKRDEKLFF
TRBV6-5	NA	NA	TRBJ1-4	TGTGCCAGCAGCGAGGGTGCAACTAATGAAAAACTGTTTTTT	CASSEGATNEKLFF
TRBV5-1	NA	TRBD1	TRBJ1-2	TGCGCCAGCAGCTTGGGAGGACAGGACTATGGCTACACCTTC	CASSLGGQDYGYTF
TRBV19	NA	NA	TRBJ1-1	TGTGCCAGTAGTCCCCACAGGACCAACACTGAAGCTTTCTTT	CASSPHRTNTEAFF
TRBV19	NA	NA	TRBJ1-5	TGTGCCAGTAGGACGCGGGGGGAGGGATATCAGCCCCAGCATTTT	CASRTRGEGYQPQHF
TRBV5-4	NA	NA	TRBJ1-1	TGTGCCAGCAGCCCGGACGGGGATCTAGCCGTGAACACTGAAGCTTTCTTT	CASSPDGDLAVNTEAFF
TRBV4-1	NA	TRBD1	TRBJ2-3	TGCGCCAGCAGCCGGACAGGGTCGAGCACAGATACGCAGTATTTT	CASSRTGSSTDTQYF
TRBV11-3	NA	TRBD1	TRBJ2-2	TGTGCCAGCAGCTTAACCAGGGGGACCGGGGAGCTGTTTTTT	CASSLTRGTGELFF
TRBV15	NA	NA	TRBJ2-5	TGTGCCACCAGCAGAGATGGGACGGGAGAAGAGACCCAGTACTTC	CATSRDGTGEETQYF
TRBV5-1	NA	NA	TRBJ2-1	TGCGCCAGCAGCATCCTAGCCGGTAGCTCCTACAATGAGCAGTTCTTC	CASSILAGSSYNEQFF
TRBV4-2	NA	TRBD2	TRBJ2-1	TGTGCCAGCAGCCAAAAAGGAGGGACTAGCGGGGGCGATGAGCAGTTCTTC	CASSQKGGTSGGDEQFF
TRBV6-1	NA	NA	TRBJ1-5	TGTGCCAGCAGTGAGGCAATCAATCAGCCCCAGCATTTT	CASSEAINQPQHF
TRBV6-5	NA	NA	TRBJ1-1	TGTGCCAGCAGTGGAAGAGGGGGAAGGGAAGCTTTCTTT	CASSGRGGREAFF
TRBV5-1	NA	NA	TRBJ1-2	TGCGCCAGCAGCTTGGTCGGCAGGGACTATGGCTACACCTTC	CASSLVGRDYGYTF
TRBV29-1	NA	TRBD1	TRBJ1-2	TGCAGCGTTGAGAGGGACAGGGGCTATGGCTACACCTTC	CSVERDRGYGYTF
TRBV5-4	medium-sized	TRBD1	TRBJ1-4	TGTGCCAGCAGCTTCGACAGGGGAAGTGAAAAACTGTTTTTT	CASSFDRGSEKLFF
TRBV5-4	NA	TRBD1	TRBJ1-2	TGTGCCAGCAGCTTTCCCGGGACAGGGGTTAGCGGCTACACCTTC	CASSFPGTGVSGYTF
TRBV14	NA	NA	TRBJ1-2	TGTGCCAGCAGCCAAGGAGATGGACAGTACTATGGCTACACCTTC	CASSQGDGQYYGYTF
TRBV2	NA	TRBD2	TRBJ2-7	TGTGCCAGCAGAATCTTCAGCGGGAAGAACGAGCAGTACTTC	CASRIFSGKNEQYF
TRBV6-1	NA	NA	TRBJ2-7	TGTGCCAGCAGTGATGTTTACAGGGAAAGCGAGCAGTACTTC	CASSDVYRESEQYF
TRBV5-8	NA	NA	TRBJ1-5	TGTGCCAGCAGCTTGGGGAGTTGGGAGGGGAGCAATCAGCCCCAGCATTTT	CASSLGSWEGSNQPQHF
TRBV7-9	NA	NA	TRBJ1-2	TGTGCCAGCAGCTTAGATATTTCCGTGAACTATGGCTACACCTTC	CASSLDISVNYGYTF
TRBV7-9	NA	TRBD1	TRBJ1-1	TGTGCCAGCAGCTTTACGACAGGGTGGGACACTGAAGCTTTCTTT	CASSFTTGWDTEAFF
TRBV7-6	NA	NA	TRBJ2-1	TGTGCCAGCAGCTTAGAGGATAGGGGCTACAATGAGCAGTTCTTC	CASSLEDRGYNEQFF
TRBV9	NA	NA	TRBJ1-1	TGTGCCAGCAGCCCAGGGGACACTGAAGCTTTCTTT	CASSPGDTEAFF
TRBV19	NA	TRBD1	TRBJ2-7	TGTGCCAGTAGTCCCAGGACAGGGGGCACCTACGAGCAGTACTTC	CASSPRTGGTYEQYF
TRBV18	NA	NA	TRBJ1-1	TGTGCCAGCTCACCTGCTGACTCCGGAGCTTTCTTT	CASSPADSGAFF
TRBV15	NA	NA	TRBJ2-7	TGTGCCACCAGCAGAGATCTGCGCAACTCCTACGAGCAGTACTTC	CATSRDLRNSYEQYF
TRBV9	NA	NA	TRBJ2-7	TGTGCCAGCAGCGTAGTCGAGCACCGCGAGCAGTACTTC	CASSVVEHREQYF
TRBV29-1	NA	TRBD1	TRBJ1-2	TGCAGCATCGACAAACGGGACAGCTTCTATGGCTACACCTTC	CSIDKRDSFYGYTF
TRBV10-3	NA	TRBD1	TRBJ2-7	TGTGCCATCAGTGAGGCAAAACCGGGACAGGGAAATTACGAGCAGTACTTC	CAISEAKPGQGNYEQYF
TRBV7-9	NA	TRBD1	TRBJ1-1	TGTGCCAGCAGCCAACTCACAGGGGACGCTGAGGCTTTCTTT	CASSQLTGDAEAFF
TRBV5-5	NA	NA	TRBJ1-2	TGTGCCAGCAGCTTAGGGACTTCTAATAACTATGGCTACACCTTC	CASSLGTSNNYGYTF
TRBV18	NA	NA	TRBJ2-5	TGTGCCAGCTCACCACGGTCCGCAGGGGAAGAGACCCAGTACTTC	CASSPRSAGEETQYF
TRBV6-4	NA	NA	TRBJ2-2	TGTGCCAGCAGTGACCCGGGACAGAACACCGGGGAGCTGTTTTTT	CASSDPGQNTGELFF
TRBV11-3	NA	NA	TRBJ2-1	TGTGCCAGCAGCTTGGCGGGGACGATCAATGAGCAGTTCTTC	CASSLAGTINEQFF
TRBV29-1	NA	TRBD1	TRBJ2-1	TGCAGCGTTGAAGACCGGACAGGGGTTTACAATGAGCAGTTCTTC	CSVEDRTGVYNEQFF
TRBV9	NA	TRBD2	TRBJ2-3	TGTGCCAGCAGCGTAGGTCAATGGTCTAGCGGGGTTGGAGATACGCAGTATTTT	CASSVGQWSSGVGDTQYF
TRBV28	NA	NA	TRBJ1-2	TGTTCTATAACCGGGGCCCACGGGGGTGGCTACACCTTC	CSITGAHGGGYTF
TRBV11-2	NA	TRBD1	TRBJ2-5	TGTGCCAGCAGCTTAGTGTACGCCCGACAGGGCCAAGAGACCCAGTACTTC	CASSLVYARQGQETQYF
TRBV2	NA	NA	TRBJ1-1	TGTGCCAGCAGTGGGGTCAGGGTCGACACTGAAGCTTTCTTT	CASSGVRVDTEAFF
TRBV15	NA	NA	TRBJ1-2	TGTGCCACCAGCTTGGACAGCTCCGGTCTTCATGGCTACACCTTC	CATSLDSSGLHGYTF
TRBV6-1	NA	TRBD1	TRBJ2-7	TGTGCCAGCAGTGAAGTTTGGGGGAGCACTACAGGGGACGAGCAGTACTTC	CASSEVWGSTTGDEQYF
TRBV9	NA	TRBD1	TRBJ2-5	TGTGCCAGCAGTGCAGCCGGGACAGGCAAAGAGACCCAGTACTTC	CASSAAGTGKETQYF
TRBV4-3	NA	NA	TRBJ2-7	TGCGCCAGCAGCCAAGTGGCAGAAAGCTACGAGCAGTACTTC	CASSQVAESYEQYF
TRBV6-5	NA	TRBD1	TRBJ1-1	TGTGCCAGCAGTTGGAACAGGGGTACGAACACTGAAGCTTTCTTT	CASSWNRGTNTEAFF
TRBV6-6	NA	NA	TRBJ2-7	TGTGCCAGCAGGTTACAGGGCTACGAGCAGTACTTC	CASRLQGYEQYF